Listed here are 26 T cell receptor beta chains from one sample, sequenced in a study of control samples from healthy donors and cancer patients (TCRdb year 2020). Libraries came from the immunoSEQ multiplex PCR assay. What TCRdb holds here is the immuneACCESS table cut down to in-frame rearrangements. Part of the clones is not present; checked against another copy, under half of the missing clones reflect an unresolved V gene, and the others are unexplained. This sample lists 120,000 to 150,000 clones; around 92% were detected once. Jointly, the top ten make up approximately 3.4% of the sample. Material: blood. The receptors originated from a man between 25 and 39 years old in good health.

The rearrangement joins TRBV6-5 to TRBJ1-5; 10 bases align to TRBD1. V gave up 6 bases and J gave up 3 bases; unmatched junction bases: 5. The germline CDR1 and CDR2 sequences are MNHEY and SVGAGI. CDR3 length: 15 residues. The chain's CDR3 is CASRADRGPNQPQHF. CDR3 in DNA: TGTGCCAGCAGGGCCGACAGGGGGCCCAATCAGCCCCAGCATTTT.

This chain connects TRBV28 to TRBJ2-1; 12 nucleotides agree with TRBD2. The V and J ends lost 3 bases and 10 bases, in that order; junction bases with no gene match: 7. CDR3 size: 15 residues. Per the germline V gene, CDR1 is MDHEN and CDR2 is SYDVKM. The CDR3 here is CASSLSLAGGLEQFF. The DNA of the CDR3 is TGTGCCAGCAGTTTGTCCCTAGCGGGGGGGCTGGAGCAGTTCTTC. The full variable domain, its missing parts supplied by reference TRBV28 and TRBJ2-1, is DVKVTQSSRYLVKRTGEKVFLECVQDMDHENMFWYRQDPGLGLRLIYFSYDVKMKEKGDIPEGYSVSREKKERFSLILESASTNQTSMYLCASSLSLAGGLEQFFGPGTRLTVL.

This clone is a singleton in its sample. The chain combines TRBV25-1 with TRBJ1-3; weak D call: TRBD1 (5 bases). This CDR3 region has 15 residues. The ends were cut back, 4 bases at V and 4 bases at J, with 14 bases in the middle. Germline values: CDR1 MGHDK, CDR2 SYGVNS. DNA for the CDR3: TGTGCCAGCAGTGGCCGAGGGGTCTCGGGAAACACCATATATTTT. Translated, it gives CASSGRGVSGNTIYF.

The chain couples TRBV6-5 to TRBJ2-7, with D possibly matching TRBD1 (5 bases). Germline CDR1 MNHEY, CDR2 SVGAGI. The germline V and J ends were trimmed by 7 bases and 0 bases, with 10 bases remaining between them. The length of the CDR3 is 13 residues. The CDR3 nucleotides read TGTGCCAGCACGGACACCTCCTCCTACGAGCAGTACTTC. It translates to CASTDTSSYEQYF.

This clone was counted a single time. The rearrangement links TRBV7-8 to TRBJ1-1; a weak D match, TRBD1 (6 bases). The CDR3 runs 13 residues. Trimming took 1 base from V and 4 from J, leaving 7 bases between them. Germline V CDR1 and CDR2: SGHVS, FQNEAQ. The CDR3 nucleotides are TGTGCCAGCAGCTTAGAAGGGGGCACTGAAGCTTTCTTT. The encoded protein is CASSLEGGTEAFF.

The J gene is TRBJ1-2, the V gene TRBV12-3 or TRBV12-4; D unclear. The CDR3 has 13 residues. The ends were cut back, 3 bases at V and 4 bases at J, with 9 bases in the middle. CDR3 DNA sequence: TGTGCCAGCAGTTTTCAGGACCGCTATGGCTACACCTTC. This codes for CASSFQDRYGYTF.

The chain joins TRBV28 to TRBJ2-3, with 11 bases aligning to TRBD2. Germline-derived CDR1 and CDR2 are MDHEN and SYDVKM. CDR3 length: 17 amino acids. With 6 bases clipped from V and 3 bases from J, the junction kept 11 bases outside the gene matches. Here the CDR3 DNA reads TGTGCCAGCAGACCCGGGACTAGCGGTTTTGGGACAGATACGCAGTATTTT. The encoded protein is CASRPGTSGFGTDTQYF.

The rearrangement links TRBV27 to TRBJ1-2; D is unresolved. V lost 1 base to trimming and J lost 5 bases, with 8 bases between them. This CDR3 region has 13 residues. Germline CDR1 and CDR2: MNHEY and SMNVEV (reference sequence). The chain's CDR3 is CASSLLGGYGYTF. The CDR3 DNA follows: TGTGCCAGCAGTTTATTAGGAGGGTATGGCTACACCTTC.

The chain has TRBV5-1 and TRBJ1-4, with D possibly TRBD1 on 6 matching bases. Trimming stripped 4 bases from V and 6 bases from J, with 10 bases between. The CDR3 loop spans 13 amino acids. Germline CDR1 reads SGHRS; CDR2 reads YFSETQ. The CDR3: CASSPGADEKLFF. The CDR3 nucleotides read TGCGCCAGCAGCCCGGGGGCAGATGAAAAACTGTTTTTT.

Written as DNA, the CDR3 is TGTGCCAGCAGCCAAGACGCAAGCCTCTATGGCTACACCTTC. Its translation: CASSQDASLYGYTF. The chain employs TRBV4-2 and TRBJ1-2; D is unclear. Looked up from germline, CDR1 is LGHNA and CDR2 is YNFKEQ. With 0 bases removed from V and 4 bases from J, the gap between germline ends came to 9 bases. The CDR3 is 14 residues long.

The chain has TRBV27 and TRBJ2-3; TRBD1 matches 8 bases. Germline trimming cut 6 bases from V and 2 bases from J; bases unmatched to any gene: 4. Germline V gene data show CDR1 as MNHEY and CDR2 as SMNVEV (reference sequence). The CDR3 loop spans 14 amino acids. The chain's CDR3 is CASRPGQVTDTQYF. The CDR3 bases are TGTGCCAGCAGACCGGGACAGGTCACAGATACGCAGTATTTT.

The chain joins TRBV3-1 (or the pseudogene TRBV3-2) to TRBJ1-6; no reliable D call. This CDR3 comprises 13 residues. Germline V gene sequence: CDR1 LGHDT, CDR2 YNNKEL (reference sequence). V was shortened by 1 base and J by 10 bases, with 8 bases between the two germline ends. The CDR3 reads CASSQGSKSPLHF. The CDR3 coding sequence is TGTGCCAGCAGCCAAGGAAGCAAATCACCCCTCCACTTT.

This chain uses TRBV28 with TRBJ2-3, with 9 bases that match TRBD2. Germline lookup yields CDR1 MDHEN and CDR2 SYDVKM. Trimming cost V 6 bases and J 2 bases; bases outside gene matches: 12. The CDR3 has 17 residues. The CDR3 here is CASSSRRPSGITDTQYF. The DNA of the CDR3 is TGTGCCAGCAGCTCCCGACGGCCTAGCGGGATCACAGATACGCAGTATTTT. The whole variable domain, remainder taken from reference TRBV28 and TRBJ2-3, is DVKVTQSSRYLVKRTGEKVFLECVQDMDHENMFWYRQDPGLGLRLIYFSYDVKMKEKGDIPEGYSVSREKKERFSLILESASTNQTSMYLCASSSRRPSGITDTQYFGPGTRLTVL.

This sequence joins TRBV7-9 and TRBJ1-4; D gene ambiguous. Trimming took off 5 bases at V and 8 bases at J, with 21 bases between the two ends. Germline V CDR1 and CDR2: SEHNR, FQNEAQ (reference sequence). The CDR3 runs 16 residues. In nucleotides, the CDR3 is TGTGCCAGCAGCGCCCGGACCTTTGGTGATGAAGAAAAACTGTTTTTT. Amino acid sequence: CASSARTFGDEEKLFF. Together with reference TRBV7-9 and TRBJ1-4, the CDR3 gives the full variable domain: DTGVSQNPRHKITKRGQNVTFRCDPISEHNRLYWYRQTLGQGPEFLTYFQNEAQLEKSRLLSDRFSAERPKGSFSTLEIQRTEQGDSAMYLCASSARTFGDEEKLFFGSGTQLSVL.

V is TRBV5-1 and J is TRBJ2-1, with D possibly called TRBD1 or TRBD2 (6 bases each). The CDR3 extends over 15 amino acids. From germline, CDR1 is SGHRS and CDR2 YFSETQ. V lost 7 bases and J 5 bases, leaving 19 bases between the germline ends. The chain's CDR3 is CASSYRGPPDNEQFF. For the CDR3, the DNA is TGCGCCAGCTCATATCGGGGGCCACCGGACAATGAGCAGTTCTTC.

The chain has TRBV6-5 and TRBJ1-1, with D unresolved. Germline loops: CDR1 MNHEY, CDR2 SVGAGI. V lost 7 bases and J lost 4, with 13 bases in between. CDR3 length equals 13 residues. The chain's CDR3 is CASTPGMITEAFF. CDR3 nucleotide sequence: TGTGCCAGCACCCCCGGGATGATCACTGAAGCTTTCTTT.

The DNA of the CDR3 is TGTGCCAGCAAGACCTACGAGCAGTACTTC. It is translated as CASKTYEQYF. V and J are TRBV6-5 and TRBJ2-7; no reliable D call. V was cut by 7 bases and J by 2 bases, with 3 bases left in between. Per germline, CDR1 MNHEY and CDR2 SVGAGI. This CDR3 contains 10 residues.

The chain links TRBV5-4 to TRBJ2-7, with a tentative D call TRBD1 (5 bases). The CDR3 has 14 amino acids. Trimming cost V 2 bases and J 4 bases, with 13 bases left between them. Germline V lookup: CDR1 SGHNT, CDR2 YYREEE (reference sequence). CDR3 DNA sequence: TGTGCCAGCAGCTTTACCCAGGGAAAATACGAGCAGTACTTC. It is translated as CASSFTQGKYEQYF. Based on the CDR3 plus reference TRBV5-4 and TRBJ2-7, the full variable domain is ETGVTQSPTHLIKTRGQQVTLRCSSQSGHNTVSWYQQALGQGPQFIFQYYREEENGRGNFPPRFSGLQFPNYSSELNVNALELDDSALYLCASSFTQGKYEQYFGPGTRLTVT.

The CDR3 region is CASSLGGNYGYTF. The CDR3 DNA sequence: TGTGCCAGCAGCTTGGGGGGGAACTATGGCTACACCTTC. This chain connects TRBV5-5 to TRBJ1-2; possible D gene TRBD1, 5 bases. V was cut by 0 bases and J by 2 bases, with 5 bases left in between. Germline CDR1 and CDR2: SGHKS and YYEKEE (reference sequence). The CDR3 totals 13 residues.

The rearrangement joins TRBV7-9 to TRBJ2-3; D perhaps matches TRBD2 (6 bases). Germline-derived CDR1 and CDR2 are SEHNR and FQNEAQ (reference sequence). Deletions cut 1 base from V and 3 bases from J, with 20 bases between. This CDR3 comprises 18 residues. The CDR3 DNA reads as TGTGCCAGCAGCTTAGGGTCCCGGTTGCGGGGTTTGACAGATACGCAGTATTTT. It codes for CASSLGSRLRGLTDTQYF. The full variable domain, its missing parts supplied by reference TRBV7-9 and TRBJ2-3, is DTGVSQNPRHKITKRGQNVTFRCDPISEHNRLYWYRQTLGQGPEFLTYFQNEAQLEKSRLLSDRFSAERPKGSFSTLEIQRTEQGDSAMYLCASSLGSRLRGLTDTQYFGPGTRLTVL.

J is TRBJ1-5 and V is TRBV9, with TRBD1 matching 7 bases. CDR1 is SGDLS and CDR2 is YYNGEE in the germline V gene. The CDR3 has 14 amino acids. The trim removed 7 bases at V and 5 bases at J, leaving 9 bases unmatched. The CDR3 DNA follows: TGTGCCAGCGGGAGGGGGCCGGGGGATCAGCCCCAGCATTTT. Translation gives CASGRGPGDQPQHF.

The count of this clone is one. The chain couples TRBV11-2 to TRBJ2-2; 7 bases agree with TRBD1. This CDR3 is built from 17 residues. Germline assignment: CDR1 SGHAT and CDR2 FQNNGV. V shed 0 bases, J shed 1 base, and the junction held 5 bases outside the gene matches. CDR3 amino acids: CASSLDLDRVNTGELFF. The CDR3 nucleotides read TGTGCCAGCAGCTTAGATCTTGACAGGGTGAACACCGGGGAGCTGTTTTTT.

The V gene is TRBV20-1, the J gene TRBJ1-6; D may be TRBD1 (6 bases). Germline loops: CDR1 DFQATT, CDR2 SNEGSKA (reference sequence). V was shortened by 3 bases and J by 7 bases, with 13 bases between the two germline ends. The CDR3 runs to 14 residues. The CDR3 DNA sequence: TGCAGTGCTAGTGGTTGGGGGCAAAATTCACCCCTCCACTTT. Translation gives CSASGWGQNSPLHF.

The rearrangement uses TRBV2 and TRBJ1-1; D is possibly TRBD1 (6 bases). Deletions cut 6 bases from V and 10 bases from J, with 12 bases between. The CDR3 has 11 residues. CDR1 SNHLY and CDR2 FYNNEI come from the germline V gene. The CDR3 reads CASSLGGAAFF. The DNA of the CDR3 is TGTGCCAGCAGCCTCGGGGGGGCAGCTTTCTTT.

The chain is built from TRBV7-9 and TRBJ2-2; D gene unclear. Germline V gives CDR1 SEHNR, CDR2 FQNEAQ (reference sequence). Trimming took 1 base from V and 1 from J, leaving 7 bases between them. The CDR3 is 15 residues long. CDR3 in DNA: TGTGCCAGCAGCTTAGTCGGATTGAACACCGGGGAGCTGTTTTTT. Translated: CASSLVGLNTGELFF. Full variable domain (remainder filled in from reference TRBV7-9 and TRBJ2-2): DTGVSQNPRHKITKRGQNVTFRCDPISEHNRLYWYRQTLGQGPEFLTYFQNEAQLEKSRLLSDRFSAERPKGSFSTLEIQRTEQGDSAMYLCASSLVGLNTGELFFGEGSRLTVL.

This chain connects TRBV30 to TRBJ2-3, with D possibly TRBD1 on 5 matching bases. The CDR3 contains 13 residues. Germline-derived CDR1 and CDR2 are GTSNPN and SVGIG (reference sequence). The V end lost 4 bases, the J end lost 0 bases, and 8 bases lay between the germline ends. CDR3 sequence: CAWNTGSTDTQYF. CDR3 sequence (DNA): TGTGCCTGGAATACAGGTAGCACAGATACGCAGTATTTT. Based on the CDR3 plus reference TRBV30 and TRBJ2-3, the full variable domain is SQTIHQWPATLVQPVGSPLSLECTVEGTSNPNLYWYRQAAGRGLQLLFYSVGIGQISSEVPQNLSASRPQDRQFILSSKKLLLSDSGFYLCAWNTGSTDTQYFGPGTRLTVL.